At least ten counts were recorded for the clone carrying this T cell receptor (beta chain). Time point defined: patch test 3, about 24 weeks after DPC sensitization. The sample's treatment: therapeutic diphenylcyclopropenone sensitization with weekly scalp DPC. Trimming stripped 3 bases from V and 2 bases from J, with 8 bases between. CDR1 and CDR2 from the germline V gene are KGHSH and LQKENI. CDR3 size: 13 residues. Original processing methods: Samples held a median of around 96,000 TCRs, range about 23,224–700,000. TCRdb independently ran MiXCR on the RACE reads; one entry per CDR3 protein. The V and J calls and clone size are TCRdb's, not the authors'. The data hold about 84,000 distinct CDR3 sequences, with 10% to 14% observed a single time. The sample belongs to a study of human T cells and chemical hapten exposure.

V usage is TRBV18 and J usage is TRBJ2-7; tentatively, D is TRBD1 or TRBD2 (6 bases each). The clonotype was recovered from a woman aged 45-65 years with alopecia areata. Some clones in this sample may be carry-over from other donors' samples. The specimen comprised whole blood, sampled in connection with sensitization to the hapten diphenylcyclopropenone (DPC). For the CDR3, the DNA is TGTGCCAGCTCACCGGGGGGCCCCTACGAGCAGTACTTC. This sequence encodes CASSPGGPYEQYF.